This TCR beta chain was found in a study of OX40 agonist ivuxolimab in advanced cancers. Whole-study results and caveats: Clones of CD4+ and CD8+ blood T cells grew by week 6 at doses of 0.1 to 3.0 mg/kg. Averaging showed that CD8+ T cells had more expanded clones than CD4+ did.

V dropped 5 bases and J dropped 6; count of bases not matched to a gene: 10. Looked up from germline, CDR1 is PRHDT and CDR2 is FYEKMQ (reference sequence). This CDR3 is 16 amino acids long. This clone is medium-sized by share. No antigen is known for it. Autoimmune disease history or systemic immunosuppression barred patients. Produced via immunoSEQ multiplex PCR; TCRdb's table is partial and in-frame only. The profile covers around 64,000 clones, with around 93% appearing a single time and 14% to 15% taken by the ten largest. Sequenced material: CD4+ or CD8+ T cells sorted from blood, taken in a trial of the OX40 agonist ivuxolimab. This sequence originates from an adult with an advanced solid tumor such as melanoma, head and neck, liver or kidney cancer. The chain employs TRBV13 and TRBJ2-2, with 9 bases fitting TRBD2. This chain's CDR3 is CASSPVGGRAAGELFF. CDR3 nucleotide sequence: TGTGCCAGCAGCCCCGTTGGCGGGAGGGCCGCCGGGGAGCTGTTTTTT.